This T cell receptor (beta chain) was identified in a study of T cells in Graves' hyperthyroidism and ophthalmopathy. Study-wide results and caveats: Clonotypes that were expanded in thyroid above 0.001 mostly appeared in blood too.

Regions amplified from RNA transcripts were the TCR beta CDR3 regions. TCR CDR3 underwent first-round RT-PCR with the HTBI primer set. Each CDR3 protein is one row after TCRdb ran MiXCR on the multiplex PCR reads. The sample records 450,000 to 650,000 distinct CDR3 sequences, more than 20% being singletons. This CDR3 spans 11 amino acids. Looked up from germline, CDR1 is MNHEY and CDR2 is SVGEGT. V was cut by 6 bases and J by 5 bases, with 7 bases left in between. Graves' hyperthyroidism showing no ophthalmopathy progression within 18 months was considered stable. Lactation, pregnancy, other autoimmune disease or uncontrolled infection led to exclusion of patients. This clonotype came up many times. Its antigen is unidentified.

The chain joins TRBV6-2 or TRBV6-3 to TRBJ1-2; D unresolved. This sequence was found in a man aged 18 to 30 with Graves' hyperthyroidism. Sequenced sample: blood. The CDR3 protein is CASSHGYGYTF. The DNA of the CDR3 is TGTGCCAGCAGCCACGGATATGGCTACACCTTC.